The entry that follows covers one T cell receptor (beta chain) sequence. This sample was included in a study of T-cell memory formation after mild COVID-19. The CDR3 spans 15 residues. The V segment lost 8 bases and the J segment 3 bases; nucleotides outside the gene matches: 12. Germline lookup yields CDR1 MNHEY and CDR2 SMNVEV (reference sequence). TCR alpha and TCR beta cDNA libraries carrying sample barcodes and UMIs were produced by 5'RACE using constant-segment primers. MiXCR, applied by TCRdb to the 5' RACE reads, yields one record per CDR3 protein. The data contain about 320,000 distinct CDR3 sequences, roughly an eighth of them singletons.

The specimen was PBMCs or a T cell subset sorted from them (not recorded which). This clonotype was sampled from a man aged 18 to 29 who had mild COVID-19 (a few samples of this study predate the infection). Cell type and time point are not known. The V call is TRBV27, the J call TRBJ2-7, with TRBD2 matching 8 bases. DNA for the CDR3: TGTGCCAGCTCCGGGAGGGGCAAGACCCTCTACGAGCAGTACGTC. Translating gives CASSGRGKTLYEQYV.